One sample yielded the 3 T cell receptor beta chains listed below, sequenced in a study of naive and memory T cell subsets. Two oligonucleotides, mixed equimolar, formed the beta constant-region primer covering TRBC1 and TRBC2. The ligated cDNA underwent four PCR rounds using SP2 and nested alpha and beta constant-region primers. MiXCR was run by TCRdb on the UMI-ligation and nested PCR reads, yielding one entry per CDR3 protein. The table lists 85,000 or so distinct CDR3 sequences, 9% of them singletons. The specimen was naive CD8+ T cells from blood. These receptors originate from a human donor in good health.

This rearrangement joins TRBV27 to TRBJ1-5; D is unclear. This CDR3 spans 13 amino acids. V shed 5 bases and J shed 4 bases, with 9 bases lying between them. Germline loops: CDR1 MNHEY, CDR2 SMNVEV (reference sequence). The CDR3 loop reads CASSLSDNQPQHF. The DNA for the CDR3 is TGTGCCAGCAGTCTCTCAGATAATCAGCCCCAGCATTTT.

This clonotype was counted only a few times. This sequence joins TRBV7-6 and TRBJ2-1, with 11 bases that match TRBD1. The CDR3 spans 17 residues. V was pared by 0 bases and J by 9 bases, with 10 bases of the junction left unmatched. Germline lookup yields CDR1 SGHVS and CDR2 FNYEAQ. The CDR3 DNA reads TGTGCCAGCAGCTTAGCCTCCGGGACAGGGGGTTTACGTGAGCAGTTCTTC. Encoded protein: CASSLASGTGGLREQFF.

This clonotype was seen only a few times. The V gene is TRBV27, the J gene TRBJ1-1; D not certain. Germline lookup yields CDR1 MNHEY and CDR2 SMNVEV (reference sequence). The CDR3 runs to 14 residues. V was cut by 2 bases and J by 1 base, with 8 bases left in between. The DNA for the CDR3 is TGTGCCAGCAGTTTACTAGGTCCGAACACTGAAGCTTTCTTT. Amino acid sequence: CASSLLGPNTEAFF.